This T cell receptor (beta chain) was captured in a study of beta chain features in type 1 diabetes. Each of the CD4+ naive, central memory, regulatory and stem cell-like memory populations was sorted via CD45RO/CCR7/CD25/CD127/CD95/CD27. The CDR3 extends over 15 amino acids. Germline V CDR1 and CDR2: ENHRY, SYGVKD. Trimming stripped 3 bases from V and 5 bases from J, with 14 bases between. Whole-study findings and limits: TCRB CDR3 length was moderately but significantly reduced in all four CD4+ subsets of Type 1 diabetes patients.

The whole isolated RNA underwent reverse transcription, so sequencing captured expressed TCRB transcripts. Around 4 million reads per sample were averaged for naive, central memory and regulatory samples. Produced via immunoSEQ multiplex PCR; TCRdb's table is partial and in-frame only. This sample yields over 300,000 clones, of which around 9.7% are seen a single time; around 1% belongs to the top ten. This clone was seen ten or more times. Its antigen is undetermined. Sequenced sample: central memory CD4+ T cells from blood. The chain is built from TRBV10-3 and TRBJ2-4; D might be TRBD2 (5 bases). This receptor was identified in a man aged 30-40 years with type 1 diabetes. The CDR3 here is CAISDRGKGENIQYF. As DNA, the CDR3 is TGTGCCATCAGTGACCGAGGGAAGGGCGAAAACATTCAGTACTTC.